One and the same sample provided the 2 T cell receptor beta chains below, sequenced in a study of T cell repertoires in aging, cancer and after chemotherapy. A mixed TRB-A/B primer pool amplified rearranged TRB by multiplex touch-down PCR. MiXCR, run by TCRdb on the multiplex PCR reads, gives a single entry per CDR3 protein. The sample comprises about 9,400 distinct CDR3 sequences, 39% of which are singletons, and roughly 4% rests with the top ten. TCR beta rearrangements were amplified from peripheral blood genomic DNA. Source material: blood. The receptor source for this set is a human donor in good health.

In this sample, this clonotype turned up a few times. This sequence joins TRBV19 and TRBJ2-1; the match to TRBD2 covers 8 bases. CDR1 and CDR2 (germline): LNHDA, SQIVND (reference sequence). V lost 6 bases, J lost 8 bases, and 12 bases stayed unmatched. The CDR3 has 15 amino acids. CDR3 bases: TGTGCCAGTAGACTCAGCGGGAGAGGTGGGGATGAGCAGTTCTTC. It yields the protein CASRLSGRGGDEQFF.

The rearrangement uses TRBV29-1 and TRBJ2-5, with D unresolved. CDR3 size: 14 residues. V was trimmed by 6 bases and J by 1 base, leaving 15 bases between them. CDR1 is SQVTM and CDR2 is ANQGSEA in the germline V gene. CDR3 bases: TGCAGCGTACCTCGGCCGGTCACCCAAGAGACCCAGTACTTC. Protein sequence: CSVPRPVTQETQYF.